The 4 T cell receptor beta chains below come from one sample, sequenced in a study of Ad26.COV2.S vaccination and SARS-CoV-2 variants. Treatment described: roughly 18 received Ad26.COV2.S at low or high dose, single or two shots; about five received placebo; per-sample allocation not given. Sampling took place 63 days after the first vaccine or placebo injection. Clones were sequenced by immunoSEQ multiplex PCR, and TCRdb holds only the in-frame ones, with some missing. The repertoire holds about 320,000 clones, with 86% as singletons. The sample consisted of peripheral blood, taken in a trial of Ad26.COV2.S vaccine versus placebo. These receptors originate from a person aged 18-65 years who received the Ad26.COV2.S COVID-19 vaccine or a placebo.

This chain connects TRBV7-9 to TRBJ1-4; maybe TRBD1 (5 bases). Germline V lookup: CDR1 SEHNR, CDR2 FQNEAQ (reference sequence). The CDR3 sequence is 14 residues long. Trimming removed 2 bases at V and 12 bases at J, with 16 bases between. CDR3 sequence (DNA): TGTGCCAGCAGCTTATGGGACTCCCCTTTAGAACTGTTTTTT. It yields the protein CASSLWDSPLELFF.

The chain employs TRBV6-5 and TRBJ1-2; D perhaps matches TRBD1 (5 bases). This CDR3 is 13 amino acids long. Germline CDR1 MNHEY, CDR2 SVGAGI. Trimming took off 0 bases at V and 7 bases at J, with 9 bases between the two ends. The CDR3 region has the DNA TGTGCCAGCAGTTACTCTTCGAGGGGTGGCTACACCTTC. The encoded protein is CASSYSSRGGYTF.

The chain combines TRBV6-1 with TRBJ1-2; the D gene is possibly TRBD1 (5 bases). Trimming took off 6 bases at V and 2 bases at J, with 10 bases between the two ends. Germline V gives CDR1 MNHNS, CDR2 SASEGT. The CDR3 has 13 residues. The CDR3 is CASRSGQNYGYTF. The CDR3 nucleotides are TGTGCCAGCAGGAGCGGACAAAACTATGGCTACACCTTC.

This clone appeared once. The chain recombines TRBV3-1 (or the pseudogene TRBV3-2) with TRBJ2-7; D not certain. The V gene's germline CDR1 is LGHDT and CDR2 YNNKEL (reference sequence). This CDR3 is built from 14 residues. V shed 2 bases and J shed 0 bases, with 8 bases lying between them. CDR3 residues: CASSQFLNSYEQYF. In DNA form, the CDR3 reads TGTGCCAGCAGCCAATTCCTTAACTCCTACGAGCAGTACTTC.